This entry lists 27 T cell receptor beta chains sequenced from one sample in a study of blood T cell repertoires in COVID-19. Libraries were prepared by immunoSEQ multiplex PCR; TCRdb keeps only in-frame clonotypes and omits some of them. This table has roughly 360,000 clones, 80% to 85% appearing once. The specimen sequenced was PBMCs or T cells enriched from blood (not recorded which). All receptors derive from a woman aged 50 to 60 who had recovered from COVID-19.

The chain employs TRBV6-2 or TRBV6-3 and TRBJ2-7; D perhaps matches TRBD2 (6 bases). This CDR3 region has 16 residues. The V gene lost 1 base and the J gene lost 1 base, with 14 bases spanning the gap. CDR1 MNHEY and CDR2 SVGEGT come from the germline V gene. DNA of the CDR3: TGTGCCAGCAGTTACTTCCCTAGGGCGGGATCCTACGAGCAGTACTTC. This gives the protein CASSYFPRAGSYEQYF.

This clone was found a few times. The chain carries TRBV3-1 (or the pseudogene TRBV3-2) and TRBJ1-1; 7 bases are shared with TRBD1. Germline V gene sequence: CDR1 LGHDT, CDR2 YNNKEL (reference sequence). With 3 bases clipped from V and 6 bases from J, the junction kept 10 bases outside the gene matches. This CDR3 has 15 amino acids. CDR3 protein: CASSQSRGFGAEAFF. CDR3 DNA: TGTGCCAGCAGCCAGTCCAGGGGGTTTGGGGCTGAAGCTTTCTTT.

The chain carries TRBV6-5 and TRBJ1-6, with D unresolved. Germline V gene data show CDR1 as MNHEY and CDR2 as SVGAGI. The V gene lost 6 bases and the J gene lost 0 bases, with 9 bases spanning the gap. CDR3 length equals 15 residues. In DNA form, the CDR3 reads TGTGCCAGCAGGCCGGACTCCTCCTATAATTCACCCCTCCACTTT. It encodes CASRPDSSYNSPLHF.

V and J are TRBV7-9 and TRBJ2-3, with D tentatively TRBD2 (6 bases). The V end was cut by 0 bases, the J end by 3 bases, with 10 bases between. The CDR3 has 15 amino acids. Germline V lookup: CDR1 SEHNR, CDR2 FQNEAQ (reference sequence). CDR3 DNA sequence: TGTGCCAGCAGCTTAGCCCTCGGGGGAACAGATACGCAGTATTTT. It is translated as CASSLALGGTDTQYF.

This chain uses TRBV7-2 with TRBJ1-1, with 8 bases identical to TRBD1. CDR3 length: 16 amino acids. Trimming took 5 bases from V and 3 from J; bases not matched to a gene: 11. Germline lookup yields CDR1 SGHTA and CDR2 FQGNSA. The CDR3 region is CASSPRQGFRDTEAFF. CDR3 nucleotides: TGTGCCAGCAGCCCAAGACAGGGGTTTAGGGACACTGAAGCTTTCTTT. Drawing the rest from reference TRBV7-2 and TRBJ1-1, the complete variable domain is GAGVSQSPSNKVTEKGKDVELRCDPISGHTALYWYRQSLGQGLEFLIYFQGNSAPDKSGLPSDRFSAERTGGSVSTLTIQRTQQEDSAVYLCASSPRQGFRDTEAFFGQGTRLTVV.

This chain joins TRBV4-1 and TRBJ1-2; D remains ambiguous. Trimming removed 4 bases from V and 0 bases from J, with 15 bases in between. In germline, CDR1 is MGHRA, CDR2 YSYEKL. The CDR3 covers 16 residues. CDR3 DNA sequence: TGCGCCAGCAGCCTGTTGATGACGGAGACTAACTATGGCTACACCTTC. Translated, it gives CASSLLMTETNYGYTF.

The V call is TRBV7-3, the J call TRBJ1-2; D is undetermined. The germline V gene encodes CDR1 SGHTA and CDR2 FQGTGA. Trimming left V 5 bases short and J 4 bases short, with 26 bases between. This CDR3 has 18 amino acids. This CDR3 is CASSTKDWGPITSYGYTF. The DNA for the CDR3 is TGTGCCAGCAGCACAAAGGACTGGGGTCCCATCACGAGCTATGGCTACACCTTC. Based on the CDR3 plus reference TRBV7-3 and TRBJ1-2, the full variable domain is GAGVSQTPSNKVTEKGKYVELRCDPISGHTALYWYRQSLGQGPEFLIYFQGTGAADDSGLPNDRFFAVRPEGSVSTLKIQRTERGDSAVYLCASSTKDWGPITSYGYTFGSGTRLTVV.

V usage is TRBV2 and J usage is TRBJ2-1; 12 positions agree with TRBD1. V was pared by 5 bases and J by 7 bases, with 6 bases of the junction left unmatched. Germline V gives CDR1 SNHLY, CDR2 FYNNEI. The CDR3 runs to 15 residues. The CDR3 DNA reads TGTGCCAGCAGTCCCGGGACAGGGGGCTGGAATGAGCAGTTCTTC. Translated: CASSPGTGGWNEQFF.

The V and J genes are TRBV5-5 and TRBJ1-1; tentative D call: TRBD1 (5 bases). V lost 4 bases and J 1 base, leaving 11 bases between the germline ends. The CDR3 loop spans 14 amino acids. CDR1 is SGHKS, CDR2 YYEKEE, per germline (reference sequence). CDR3 in amino acids: CASSARGENTEAFF. In DNA form, the CDR3 reads TGTGCCAGCAGCGCCCGGGGGGAGAACACTGAAGCTTTCTTT.

This chain connects TRBV3-1 (or the pseudogene TRBV3-2) to TRBJ1-1; 8 bases are a match to TRBD1. This CDR3 has 15 amino acids. V shed 3 bases and J 1 base; nucleotides not matched to a gene: 4. The germline V gene has CDR1 LGHDT and CDR2 YNNKEL (reference sequence). The CDR3 region has the DNA TGTGCCAGCAGCCACGCAGGGGGCGCGAACACTGAAGCTTTCTTT. Its translation is CASSHAGGANTEAFF.

The chain uses TRBV29-1 and TRBJ1-1, with D unclear. Germline values: CDR1 SQVTM, CDR2 ANQGSEA. The length of the CDR3 is 11 residues. V dropped 3 bases and J dropped 8 bases, with 10 bases sitting between them. As DNA, the CDR3 is TGCAGCGTTGACCTTTGGGCAGAAGCTTTCTTT. This gives the protein CSVDLWAEAFF.

The chain couples TRBV30 to TRBJ1-2; no definite D call. In germline, CDR1 is GTSNPN, CDR2 SVGIG (reference sequence). This CDR3 is 12 amino acids long. V was shortened by 7 bases and J by 5 bases, with 14 bases between the two germline ends. The DNA for the CDR3 is TGTGCCTCCCTCAAAACAGATTATGGCTACACCTTC. This translates into CASLKTDYGYTF.

V and J are TRBV9 and TRBJ2-1; 9 bases match TRBD1. This CDR3 is built from 17 residues. The ends lost 0 bases at V and 1 base at J; junction bases unmatched: 5. CDR1 and CDR2 from the germline V gene are SGDLS and YYNGEE. The CDR3 nucleotides are TGTGCCAGCAGCGTAGAAACAGGGGGCTATTCCTACAATGAGCAGTTCTTC. This translates into CASSVETGGYSYNEQFF.

CDR3 sequence: CASSLGLAGGENEQFF. The CDR3 nucleotides read TGTGCCAGCAGCCTCGGACTAGCGGGAGGGGAAAATGAGCAGTTCTTC. The genes are TRBV6-2 or TRBV6-3 and TRBJ2-1; 15 bases align to TRBD2. The ends lost 6 bases at V and 7 bases at J; junction bases unmatched: 7. The length of the CDR3 is 16 residues. Germline CDR1 MNHEY, CDR2 SVGEGT.

This chain joins TRBV2 and TRBJ2-1; D is possibly TRBD1 (8 bases). CDR3 length equals 15 residues. V was clipped by 6 bases and J by 6 bases, with 18 bases between them. The V gene's germline CDR1 is SNHLY and CDR2 FYNNEI. For the CDR3, the DNA is TGTGCCAGCAGGAAGACGGACAGGGAGGGCAATGAGCAGTTCTTC. It specifies CASRKTDREGNEQFF.

V usage is TRBV19 and J usage is TRBJ1-6; tentatively, D is TRBD1 (5 bases). V was cut by 9 bases and J by 0 bases, with 12 bases left in between. CDR1 is LNHDA, CDR2 SQIVND, per germline (reference sequence). The CDR3 runs 15 residues. CDR3 loop: CARAGNSSYNSPLHF. CDR3 DNA: TGTGCCAGGGCAGGGAATAGCTCCTATAATTCACCCCTCCACTTT. Using reference TRBV19 and TRBJ1-6 for the parts outside the CDR3, the full variable domain is DGGITQSPKYLFRKEGQNVTLSCEQNLNHDAMYWYRQDPGQGLRLIYYSQIVNDFQKGDIAEGYSVSREKKESFPLTVTSAQKNPTAFYLCARAGNSSYNSPLHFGNGTRLTVT.

The chain couples TRBV6-2 or TRBV6-3 to TRBJ1-1, with 10 positions matching TRBD1. Germline-derived CDR1 and CDR2 are MNHEY and SVGEGT. V was clipped by 3 bases and J by 6 bases; unmatched bases: 7. This CDR3 spans 15 amino acids. The CDR3 region has the DNA TGTGCCAGCAGTTATCAGACAGGGGGCGCAGCTGAAGCTTTCTTT. Encoded protein: CASSYQTGGAAEAFF.

The chain couples TRBV5-6 to TRBJ1-6; 12 bases are a match to TRBD1. The CDR3 consists of 17 residues. Per the germline V gene, CDR1 is SGHDT and CDR2 is YYEEEE. V trimming: 4 bases; J trimming: 10 bases; junction bases outside the gene matches: 12. This CDR3 is CASSNWGTGGSGSPLHF. The CDR3 DNA is TGTGCCAGCAGCAATTGGGGGACAGGGGGCTCAGGCTCACCCCTCCACTTT.

The chain joins TRBV3-1 (or the pseudogene TRBV3-2) to TRBJ2-2; TRBD2 matches at 9 bases. After removal of 4 bases from V and 5 bases from J, the junction contained 5 bases not matched to a gene. The germline gives CDR1 LGHDT, CDR2 YNNKEL (reference sequence). The CDR3 has 15 amino acids. The chain's CDR3 is CASSPGLAGTGELFF. The CDR3, as DNA: TGTGCCAGCAGCCCGGGACTAGCTGGGACCGGGGAGCTGTTTTTT.

V gene TRBV5-5 combines with J gene TRBJ1-1; possible D gene TRBD1, 6 bases. The V gene's germline CDR1 is SGHKS and CDR2 YYEKEE (reference sequence). V dropped 2 bases and J dropped 0 bases, with 8 bases sitting between them. CDR3 size: 14 residues. In DNA, the CDR3 is TGTGCCAGCAGCTTCGGGGGGCTGAACACTGAAGCTTTCTTT. As protein: CASSFGGLNTEAFF.

The J gene is TRBJ2-7, the V gene TRBV2; D remains ambiguous. The CDR3 is 12 amino acids. V lost 7 bases and J lost 3, with 10 bases in between. The germline gives CDR1 SNHLY, CDR2 FYNNEI. The CDR3 here is CASTQASYEQYF. The CDR3 nucleotides read TGTGCCAGCACCCAAGCAAGCTACGAGCAGTACTTC.

The V gene is TRBV28, the J gene TRBJ1-2, with 7 bases aligning to TRBD1. Germline-derived CDR1 and CDR2 are MDHEN and SYDVKM. The CDR3 spans 12 residues. V lost 6 bases and J lost 6; bases outside the gene matches: 4. CDR3 amino acids: CASSLQGNGYTF. The DNA for the CDR3 is TGTGCCAGCAGCCTACAGGGGAATGGCTACACCTTC.

V gene TRBV3-1 (or the pseudogene TRBV3-2) combines with J gene TRBJ1-2; D is undetermined. Germline V gives CDR1 LGHDT, CDR2 YNNKEL (reference sequence). Trimming removed 8 bases from V and 7 bases from J, with 11 bases in between. This CDR3 region has 11 residues. The CDR3 sequence: CASLSIGGYTF. The CDR3 DNA is TGTGCCAGCTTATCGATCGGTGGCTACACCTTC.

This clone was counted only a few times. The V gene is TRBV7-8, the J gene TRBJ1-2, with D perhaps TRBD1 (6 bases). There are 15 residues in the CDR3. Germline CDR1 and CDR2: SGHVS and FQNEAQ. V dropped 3 bases and J dropped 5 bases, with 16 bases sitting between them. The CDR3, as DNA: TGTGCCAGCAGCTTTGACAGGATCGGGGGGTATGGCTACACCTTC. Translated, it gives CASSFDRIGGYGYTF.

This chain links TRBV6-1 with TRBJ2-2; D gene ambiguous. V lost 3 bases, J lost 0 bases, and 14 bases lay in between. The CDR3 has 17 amino acids. CDR1 is MNHNS, CDR2 SASEGT, per germline. CDR3 in amino acids: CASSEIHKFPNTGELFF. Here the CDR3 DNA reads TGTGCCAGCAGTGAGATCCACAAGTTCCCGAACACCGGGGAGCTGTTTTTT.

This chain uses TRBV5-1 with TRBJ1-1; D is ambiguous. Trimming stripped 4 bases from V and 1 base from J, with 17 bases between. Germline lookup yields CDR1 SGHRS and CDR2 YFSETQ. The CDR3 runs to 16 residues. CDR3 nucleotides: TGCGCCAGCAGCCCACAACCCGGGGAACAGAACACTGAAGCTTTCTTT. Translation: CASSPQPGEQNTEAFF.

The CDR3: CSVGGNRGGYGYTF. The CDR3 DNA sequence: TGCAGCGTTGGGGGGAACAGGGGTGGATATGGCTACACCTTC. The V and J genes are TRBV29-1 and TRBJ1-2; TRBD1 matches 7 bases. The J segment lost 5 bases and the V segment lost 4 bases, leaving 10 bases of the junction unmatched. The CDR3 is 14 amino acids. Looked up from germline, CDR1 is SQVTM and CDR2 is ANQGSEA.